Below, one TCR beta chain is given with its context. What this receptor recognizes is not known. Within one base of it there is no much larger clone, and no base qualities were kept. Cut back by 5 bases and 2 bases, the V and J ends lie 5 bases apart. Via the germline V gene (reference sequence), CDR1 is SEHNR and CDR2 FQNEAQ. The CDR3 covers 12 residues, taking in both the cysteine and the phenylalanine. Only CDR3 DNA remains: 36 bases, in frame from the first base. Library method: the immunoSEQ multiplex PCR assay. A mixture of 60 forward primers for TCR Vbeta segments and 13 reverse primers for TCR Jbeta segments was used in the multiplex PCR. A multiplex PCR assay on genomic DNA amplified the CDR3 region of rearranged TCR beta genes. Amplified TCR beta libraries were sequenced as 87-base-pair reads on the Illumina HiSeq System. As for the original processing: In a later analysis, some 80 million unique TCR beta chains were counted across the 500 to 850 repertoires, and about 10 million of these chains were shared by at least two donors. A nearest-neighbor algorithm error-corrected the raw reads and collapsed the reads into unique sequences, merging closely related sequences to remove PCR and sequencing errors. To assign V, D and J gene segments, CDR3 sequences were aligned to IMGT reference sequences. For a sequence to be retained, a match of at least six nucleotides was required to both a V gene segment and a J gene segment. Rearrangements were called productive when the CDR3 lacked stop codons and stayed in frame with V and J; all others were non-productive. CDR3 was defined according to IMGT convention as the region running from the second conserved V-encoded cysteine to the conserved J-encoded phenylalanine. The earlier analysis of some 600 of the donors excluded sequences that lacked an unambiguous match to a single V gene segment. In an earlier analysis of about 590 of the donors, a V segment was called functional when productive rearrangements were above 56.7%, and segregating when the standard deviation between donors exceeded 5%. A statistical classification framework was built to diagnose cytomegalovirus status from the catalog of TCR beta chain sequences. In a later analysis, V and J genes were assigned by comparing TCR nucleotide sequences against IMGT/GENE-DB human TR gene sequences. A later analysis assigned CDR3 sequences and most-parsimonious VDJ recombination scenarios with the TCRdist pipeline. In a later analysis, every TCR beta chain was defined by the combination of its CDR3 amino acid sequence and its V-gene family, and reads without a unique V-gene family were dropped. As a way to deal with suspected cross-contamination and a sequencing artifact, a later analysis dropped approximately 570 nucleotide sequences that were highly shared and had low generation probability. A later analysis calculated a clonal expansion index for each public chain from normalized within-repertoire ranks of inferred template counts. In a later analysis, generation probabilities were computed using a VDJ recombination model fitted to out-of-frame rearrangements, and the results were checked against IGoR. In a later analysis, hypergeometric tests were used to score TCR-TCR, TCR-HLA and TCR-CMV co-occurrence, with a repertoire-size bias correction applied to TCR pairs. To estimate false discovery rates, a later analysis permuted the HLA or CMV assignments 20 times. In a later analysis, co-occurring TCRs were grouped using DBSCAN, with TCRdist sequence similarity added in when clustering inside HLA-allele-positive subsets. Co-occurrence clustering excluded repertoires with fewer than 30,000 or more than 120,000 public chains, plus five with anomalous nucleotide sharing. TCRdb holds this immuneACCESS table with in-frame rearrangements only. Some clones are missing; in checked studies, unresolved V genes explain under half, and the rest has no known cause. D and trimming were read from the DNA, whereas the V and J calls and clone size are those reported in that table. This sample holds under 200,000 clones; about 88% were observed only once. The top ten clonotypes cover roughly 2.5% of the sample.

The sample originates from a study of cytomegalovirus exposure and HLA in healthy donors (dated by TCRdb to about 2017). For the study in its entirety: An earlier analysis of approximately 640 of the donors reported more than 250 Gb of sequence data and around 120 million unique TCR beta sequences from about 180 million T cells. Around 320 gigabases of sequencing data and approximately 85 million unique TCR sequences were included in an early release covering about 700 HLA-typed donors. Of the roughly 390 genotyped donors, roughly 80% fell in the genetic ancestry cluster associated with self-reported Caucasian donors. The study was designed to test whether signatures of past pathogen exposure could be identified by cataloging public T cell receptors. The study used immunosequencing to profile the T cell repertoires of 666 subjects and linked those repertoires to cytomegalovirus serostatus. In addition to the first cohort of 500 to 850 subjects, a separate validation cohort of approximately 120 different subjects was used. High-throughput TCR immunosequencing, statistical association of individual TCRs with disease status, and machine learning were combined to predict cytomegalovirus infection status. In a later analysis, previously published TCR beta repertoires from hundreds of donors were re-analyzed and high-resolution HLA genotyping was added so that TCR occurrence patterns could be studied. Rather than using new phenotypic data, the later analysis identified candidate immune exposures from TCR beta sequences and from how often those sequences occurred across donors. To decide whether each TCR beta V gene segment behaved as functional or pseudogenic, an earlier analysis of fewer than 750 of the donors relied on high-throughput TCR beta sequencing. Alongside the repertoire data, information on donor age, sex, ethnicity and CMV serostatus was compiled. Genome-wide SNP genotypes for about 55% of the roughly 670 donors were used in a later genetic analysis, which treated that subset as a discovery cohort. All discovery cohort repertoires had been generated on a single sequencing platform. HLA typing covered class I and class II loci at four-digit resolution. The number of donors typed differed by locus, with roughly 620-630 for A, B, C, DRB1 and DQB1, roughly 520 for DQA1, nearly 610 for DPA1, and under 490 for DPB1. Four to six DR-DQ haplotypes were handled as single units for association and clustering because linkage in the cohort was strong. Among over 350 genotyped donors of the cohort, an average of around 240,000 unique TCR beta nucleotide sequences were sequenced per donor, approximately 20% of them non-productive. Beyond this particular receptor, the publication reports: According to a later analysis, TCR association rates differed among HLA loci, with DRB1 alleles showing the most associated TCRs and HLA-C alleles showing the fewest. An earlier analysis of approximately 600 of the donors showed that most TCR beta V segments appeared in productive rearrangements either about 87% or about 30% of the time, which broadly matched IMGT annotations. Most TCR sequences were seen in very few donors, while some public TCRs were found in many individuals. Some IMGT-functional V segments, including TRBV6-2 and TRBV6-3, could not be told apart with the 87-base-pair reads, so those segments were excluded. According to a later analysis, most CMV-associated TCR beta chains appeared to be HLA-restricted, and the HLA associations seemed to be driven largely by CMV exposure. When HLA alleles, especially DR and DQ, strongly co-occurred, TCR associations were difficult to assign to individual alleles. Compared with the roughly 720-donor mean, donors in an Asian-associated ancestry cluster had fewer N-insertions in productive TCRs, according to a later genetic analysis. This cohort had only TCR beta chains sequenced, and the lack of alpha or paired-chain data limited which features could be detected. V-gene and J-gene trimming of TCR beta chains was associated with a missense DCLRE1C variant in a later genetic analysis, and the association was replicated in an independent cohort. The sequencing pipeline was judged likely to have produced a cluster of highly shared sequence variants as a technical artifact. Because counts were too low, about 15 rarely observed V segments, including chromosome 9 orphons, were left out of the earlier analysis of about 500 of the donors. In a later analysis, HLA-associated TCR beta chains were found to be more clonally expanded and to have lower generation probabilities than equally common non-associated chains. Correlated functional status among segregating V segments might reflect linkage disequilibrium, but an unknown experimental factor could not be ruled out. According to a later analysis, parvovirus B19, influenza, CMV and Epstein-Barr virus appeared linked to several top co-occurrence clusters. In a later analysis, around 17,000 TCR beta sequences were associated with specific HLA alleles at a false discovery rate of 0.05. Presence/absence analyses assumed roughly uniform sequencing depth across donors, an assumption that may not hold. Because HLA typing was missing for some donors at each locus, association tests included only the typed subset. CMV serostatus was the only immune exposure information available for the cohort. In both the original and validation cohorts, the classifier was reported to diagnose cytomegalovirus status with high specificity and sensitivity. A total of roughly 160 TCR beta chains were listed by the study as associated with cytomegalovirus. In vitro tests confirmed that a few of the cytomegalovirus-associated TCR beta chains recognize cytomegalovirus antigens. According to the authors, the approach could potentially be generalized to other disease states and immunological phenotypes. A further reported finding was that TCR beta sequences accurately predicted the HLA-A and HLA-B alleles for most subjects in the first cohort.

The cohort consisted of fewer than 700 healthy bone marrow donors. All cohort members were sampled while nominally healthy, although unrecorded immune exposures were likely present. The donor was CMV seropositive and was included in the group of 289 seropositive cohort members. A peripheral blood sample was provided by each donor, and peripheral blood mononuclear cells were used for TCR beta sequencing. The Qiagen DNeasy Blood Extraction Kit was used to extract genomic DNA from the blood cell samples. This receptor was obtained from a man aged 30 to 39 in good health and CMV-seropositive. The specimen was PBMCs. Recombination linked TRBV7-9 to TRBJ2-3, with the D gene not confidently named. The DNA sequence follows: TGTGCCAGCAGCCTAATCACAGATACGCAGTATTTT. It encodes CASSLITDTQYF.